These T cell receptor beta chains were read from a single sample in a study of blood T cell repertoires in COVID-19. Sequencing used immunoSEQ multiplex PCR; TCRdb keeps in-frame clones, though not all of them. The data contain roughly 250,000 clones, approximately 80% of them singletons. Sequencing input: peripheral blood. These receptors all stem from a human donor in a cohort sampled during active COVID-19. The CDR3 runs from the conserved cysteine through the conserved F or W. Each record gives: D gene, J gene, V gene, clone size, CDR3 DNA, CDR3 protein. A D gene is named only where the DNA matches it firmly. The size of a clone is reported for some rows only, either as once, few or many, or as a class for expanded clones.

D: .
J: TRBJ1-2
V: TRBV10-1
size: .
DNA: TGCGCCAGTTCGATGGCGGTTGGCTATGGCTACACCTTC
CDR3: CASSMAVGYGYTF

D: .
J: TRBJ1-1
V: TRBV6-2/TRBV6-3
size: .
DNA: TGTGCCAGCAGTTACCGCGCTCAGAACACTGAAGCTTTCTTT
CDR3: CASSYRAQNTEAFF

D: .
J: TRBJ2-5
V: TRBV5-4
size: .
DNA: TGTGCCAGCAGCGGGGGGAGTGGGTACCAAGAGACCCAGTACTTC
CDR3: CASSGGSGYQETQYF

D: .
J: TRBJ1-1
V: TRBV7-6
size: .
DNA: TGTGCCAGCAGCCCCCTTCCAGGGGTTGACACTGAAGCTTTCTTT
CDR3: CASSPLPGVDTEAFF

D: TRBD1
J: TRBJ1-2
V: TRBV7-2
size: .
DNA: TGTGCCAGCTCCAAAGGGGGGACAGTGGCCCGCTATGGCTACACCTTC
CDR3: CASSKGGTVARYGYTF

D: .
J: TRBJ2-7
V: TRBV6-5
size: few
DNA: TGTGCCAGCAGTCCCACAGGGGGGGTTCTCTACGAGCAGTACTTC
CDR3: CASSPTGGVLYEQYF

D: TRBD2
J: TRBJ2-5
V: TRBV7-2
size: .
DNA: TGTGCCAGCAGCCAGAAAGCGGGGGGGGCCGGGGAGACCCAGTACTTC
CDR3: CASSQKAGGAGETQYF

D: TRBD2
J: TRBJ2-1
V: TRBV19
size: .
DNA: TGTGCCAGTAGTGCCCGGACTAGCGGGGGGGCCTACAATGAGCAGTTCTTC
CDR3: CASSARTSGGAYNEQFF

D: TRBD2
J: TRBJ2-1
V: TRBV19
size: .
DNA: TGTGCCAGTAGTATAAGCTCGGGACTAGCAGCGGGGGAGCAGTTCTTC
CDR3: CASSISSGLAAGEQFF

D: TRBD2
J: TRBJ2-3
V: TRBV6-2/TRBV6-3
size: .
DNA: TGTGCCAGCAGTTATCCAAATATCGAAGCTGGACTAGCGGGACCCACAGATACGCAGTATTTT
CDR3: CASSYPNIEAGLAGPTDTQYF

D: TRBD1
J: TRBJ1-1
V: TRBV5-6
size: .
DNA: TGTGCCAGCAACCTGGACAGGGGGAATTTCCTAAAGGAAGCTTTCTTT
CDR3: CASNLDRGNFLKEAFF

D: .
J: TRBJ1-1
V: TRBV11-2
size: .
DNA: TGTGCCAGCAGCTTAGATCAGGGGTTTGAAGCTTTCTTT
CDR3: CASSLDQGFEAFF

D: TRBD1
J: TRBJ1-5
V: TRBV6-7
size: .
DNA: TGTGCCAGCAGTTACCACACCAATACGACAGGGAGGATCAATCAGCCCCAGCATTTT
CDR3: CASSYHTNTTGRINQPQHF

D: .
J: TRBJ1-3
V: TRBV18
size: .
DNA: TGTGCCAGCTCACCACCTTCGCTGACAGCGGGAAACACCATATATTTT
CDR3: CASSPPSLTAGNTIYF

D: .
J: TRBJ1-2
V: TRBV18
size: .
DNA: TGTGCCAGCTCACCAGACAGGAACTATGGCTACACCTTC
CDR3: CASSPDRNYGYTF

D: TRBD1
J: TRBJ2-7
V: TRBV6-1
size: many
DNA: TGTGCCAGCAGTGAAAGGGGGCGCGACTACGAGCAGTACTTC
CDR3: CASSERGRDYEQYF

D: .
J: TRBJ1-2
V: TRBV28
size: .
DNA: TGTGCCAGCAGGTACGGGTATGGCTACACCTTC
CDR3: CASRYGYGYTF

D: .
J: TRBJ2-3
V: TRBV10-3
size: .
DNA: TGTGCCATCAGTAGGGGGGGCCTGACAGATACGCAGTATTTT
CDR3: CAISRGGLTDTQYF

D: .
J: TRBJ2-6
V: TRBV11-2
size: .
DNA: TGTGCCAGCGCGGGGTTGACTGGGGCCAACGTCCTGACTTTC
CDR3: CASAGLTGANVLTF

D: .
J: TRBJ2-3
V: TRBV27
size: .
DNA: TGTGCCAGCAGTTTACTCGCGCCCTACCTACCAGATACGCAGTATTTT
CDR3: CASSLLAPYLPDTQYF

D: TRBD1
J: TRBJ2-7
V: TRBV28
size: .
DNA: TGTGCCAGCAGTCGAACCGGGACAGGGGGCTGGTACGAGCAGTACTTC
CDR3: CASSRTGTGGWYEQYF

D: .
J: TRBJ2-1
V: TRBV5-1
size: few
DNA: TGCGCCAGCAGCTCGCTAGCGAGGGGGGGCCTCTTCCATGAGCAGTTCTTC
CDR3: CASSSLARGGLFHEQFF